The clone carrying this T cell receptor (beta chain) was found once. The germline gene is not matched at one end of the junction; a read error may be the cause. This specimen belongs to a study of Graves' ophthalmopathy and Graves' hyperthyroidism. From germline, CDR1 is LNHDA and CDR2 SQIVND (reference sequence). The CDR3 has 12 amino acids. CDR3 regions of TCR beta were amplified from RNA transcripts. Following a first-round RT-PCR that used HTBI primers, a second-round multiplex PCR was carried out. TCRdb ran MiXCR on the multiplex PCR reads and lists one entry per CDR3 protein. The table shows 400,000 or so distinct CDR3 sequences, with 15% to 17% occurring only once.

The receptor was isolated from a woman aged 18 to 35 with stable Graves' hyperthyroidism. Sequencing was carried out using peripheral blood. The chain joins TRBV19 to TRBJ1-2; D gene unclear. CDR3 sequence (DNA): TGTGCCAGGGACGGAACTTACTATGGTTACACCTTC. Protein sequence: CARDGTYYGYTF.